A selection of T cell receptor beta chains follows, all from one sample in a study of cytomegalovirus exposure and HLA in healthy donors. The assay was immunoSEQ multiplex PCR, and TCRdb's table has in-frame clones only and misses some. The top ten clones hold 3.8% of a sample with some 210,000 clones, 60% to 80% of them seen once. Sequenced input: PBMCs. The origin of the receptors is a male donor in good health and CMV-seronegative. Each CDR3 is given with its conserved first and last residue. The D gene is left open where the match is weak. Rows may omit the clone size; those that give it use once, few, many or a size class.

clone_size: -; j_call: TRBJ2-5; v_call: TRBV7-2; d_call: -; cdr3_nt: TGTGCCAGCAGCTTAGGACGGGGGGAGACCCAGTACTTC; cdr3_aa: CASSLGRGETQYF
clone_size: -; j_call: TRBJ2-5; v_call: TRBV7-6; d_call: -; cdr3_nt: TGTGCCAGCAGCTTAACTGGGGCGGCTCAAGAGACCCAGTACTTC; cdr3_aa: CASSLTGAAQETQYF
clone_size: -; j_call: TRBJ2-3; v_call: TRBV5-1; d_call: TRBD2; cdr3_nt: TGCGCCAGCTCCCTAATTGGGCTAGCGGGAGGAGGTGATACGCAGTATTTT; cdr3_aa: CASSLIGLAGGGDTQYF
clone_size: -; j_call: TRBJ1-2; v_call: TRBV6-1; d_call: -; cdr3_nt: TGTGCCAGCAGAAAAGCGGGGGCGCGAAGCTATGGCTACACCTTC; cdr3_aa: CASRKAGARSYGYTF
clone_size: -; j_call: TRBJ2-7; v_call: TRBV6-1; d_call: -; cdr3_nt: TGTGCCAGCGAGGAGGGCCCGGCGTACGAGCAGTACTTC; cdr3_aa: CASEEGPAYEQYF
clone_size: -; j_call: TRBJ2-3; v_call: TRBV11-2; d_call: TRBD2; cdr3_nt: TGTGCCAGCAGCTTAGATAGCGGGAGTGGGGCTGCGACGCAGTATTTT; cdr3_aa: CASSLDSGSGAATQYF
clone_size: few; j_call: TRBJ2-6; v_call: TRBV13; d_call: -; cdr3_nt: TGTGCCAGCAGCTTCGGCTCTGGGGCCAACGTCCTGACTTTC; cdr3_aa: CASSFGSGANVLTF
clone_size: -; j_call: TRBJ2-3; v_call: TRBV7-9; d_call: -; cdr3_nt: TGTGCCAGCAGCCGCATAGGGGGAGATACGCAGTATTTT; cdr3_aa: CASSRIGGDTQYF
clone_size: -; j_call: TRBJ2-1; v_call: TRBV4-1; d_call: TRBD2; cdr3_nt: TGCGCCAGCAGCCAAGACTGGACGGGACTAGCGGACTATTTTTACAATGAGCAGTTCTTC; cdr3_aa: CASSQDWTGLADYFYNEQFF
clone_size: -; j_call: TRBJ1-4; v_call: TRBV4-1; d_call: -; cdr3_nt: TGCGCCAGCAGCCCCGACGGTACCGCGGCCCTTAATGAAAAACTGTTTTTT; cdr3_aa: CASSPDGTAALNEKLFF
clone_size: -; j_call: TRBJ2-3; v_call: TRBV7-7; d_call: TRBD2; cdr3_nt: TGTGCCAGCAGCCCTAGCGGAACGGGAGATACGCAGTATTTT; cdr3_aa: CASSPSGTGDTQYF
clone_size: -; j_call: TRBJ1-5; v_call: TRBV5-6; d_call: TRBD1; cdr3_nt: TGTGCCAGCAGCGTCCGGGACAGGATGAATCAGCCCCAGCATTTT; cdr3_aa: CASSVRDRMNQPQHF
clone_size: -; j_call: TRBJ2-7; v_call: TRBV19; d_call: TRBD2; cdr3_nt: TGTGCCAGCAGACTAGCGGGGGACTACGAGCAGTACTTC; cdr3_aa: CASRLAGDYEQYF
clone_size: -; j_call: TRBJ1-6; v_call: TRBV19; d_call: -; cdr3_nt: TGTGCCAGTACTACCACGGCAAGACGGAGGAATTCACCCCTCCACTTT; cdr3_aa: CASTTTARRRNSPLHF
clone_size: few; j_call: TRBJ2-7; v_call: TRBV27; d_call: TRBD2; cdr3_nt: TGTGCCAGCAGTTTATCCCCACTAGCGGGAGGGCCCTACGAGCAGTACTTC; cdr3_aa: CASSLSPLAGGPYEQYF
clone_size: -; j_call: TRBJ1-2; v_call: TRBV5-5; d_call: TRBD1; cdr3_nt: TGTGCCAGCAGCTTCCTGAGGAAAGACAGGGGACTTCTCTATGGCTACACCTTC; cdr3_aa: CASSFLRKDRGLLYGYTF
clone_size: -; j_call: TRBJ2-1; v_call: TRBV11-2; d_call: -; cdr3_nt: TGTGCCAGCAGCTTTAGTACTAGTGGAAATGAGCAGTTCTTC; cdr3_aa: CASSFSTSGNEQFF
clone_size: -; j_call: TRBJ1-5; v_call: TRBV21-1; d_call: -; cdr3_nt: TGTGCCAGCAGCAATGTAGCAGGGGTTCACTATCAGCCCCAGCATTTT; cdr3_aa: CASSNVAGVHYQPQHF
clone_size: -; j_call: TRBJ2-3; v_call: TRBV12-5; d_call: -; cdr3_nt: TGTGCTAGTGCTAAGTCGGGTCCGGCAGATACGCAGTATTTT; cdr3_aa: CASAKSGPADTQYF
clone_size: -; j_call: TRBJ2-5; v_call: TRBV6-1; d_call: -; cdr3_nt: TGTGCCAGCAGTGAAGCTGACACAGGCTGGTACTTC; cdr3_aa: CASSEADTGWYF
clone_size: -; j_call: TRBJ2-5; v_call: TRBV6-1; d_call: TRBD2; cdr3_nt: TGTGCCAGCAGTGAACGGTCGTCTAGCGGGAGGTCAATGACCCAGTACTTC; cdr3_aa: CASSERSSSGRSMTQYF
clone_size: -; j_call: TRBJ2-1; v_call: TRBV7-9; d_call: TRBD1; cdr3_nt: TGTGCCAGCAGCCCGACCGGGACAGGCAACAATGAGCAGTTCTTC; cdr3_aa: CASSPTGTGNNEQFF
clone_size: -; j_call: TRBJ1-1; v_call: TRBV5-1; d_call: -; cdr3_nt: TGCGCCAGCAGCTTGGTGGGAGGGGAAGCTTTCTTT; cdr3_aa: CASSLVGGEAFF
clone_size: -; j_call: TRBJ1-5; v_call: TRBV18; d_call: -; cdr3_nt: TGTGCCAGCTCACCCGCCGGGGTGGGGAGCAATCAGCCCCAGCATTTT; cdr3_aa: CASSPAGVGSNQPQHF
clone_size: -; j_call: TRBJ2-7; v_call: TRBV7-2; d_call: -; cdr3_nt: TGTGCCAGCAGCTCTCGGTCGAGCTCCTACGAGCAGTACTTC; cdr3_aa: CASSSRSSSYEQYF
clone_size: -; j_call: TRBJ2-1; v_call: TRBV6-5; d_call: -; cdr3_nt: TGTGCCAGCAGTTATGCGGGCAGCTCCTACAATGAGCAGTTCTTC; cdr3_aa: CASSYAGSSYNEQFF
clone_size: -; j_call: TRBJ2-7; v_call: TRBV10-1; d_call: -; cdr3_nt: TGCGCCAGCAGCCCCCTTTACAGACAGGAGCAGTACTTC; cdr3_aa: CASSPLYRQEQYF
clone_size: -; j_call: TRBJ2-7; v_call: TRBV19; d_call: -; cdr3_nt: TGTGCCAGTAGTCTGCGGGGAGAGAGATCCTACGAGCAGTACTTC; cdr3_aa: CASSLRGERSYEQYF
clone_size: -; j_call: TRBJ2-2; v_call: TRBV7-2; d_call: -; cdr3_nt: TGTGCCAGCAGCAAAAGGAGGGTTTCGAACACCGGGGAGCTGTTTTTT; cdr3_aa: CASSKRRVSNTGELFF
clone_size: -; j_call: TRBJ2-7; v_call: TRBV27; d_call: TRBD2; cdr3_nt: TGTGCCCGCAGTTTAATTGCTAGCGGGAACTACGAGCAGTACTTC; cdr3_aa: CARSLIASGNYEQYF
clone_size: -; j_call: TRBJ1-1; v_call: TRBV5-5; d_call: TRBD1; cdr3_nt: TGTGCCAGCAGCTCCATTACGGCCCGAAGGGGGCCGGCGGCTGAAGCTTTCTTT; cdr3_aa: CASSSITARRGPAAEAFF
clone_size: -; j_call: TRBJ1-1; v_call: TRBV5-1; d_call: TRBD1; cdr3_nt: TGCGCCAGCAGCCGGACAGGGGACACTGAAGCTTTCTTT; cdr3_aa: CASSRTGDTEAFF
clone_size: -; j_call: TRBJ2-1; v_call: TRBV4-2; d_call: TRBD1; cdr3_nt: TGTGCCAGCAAAGCAGGGGGATACAATGAGCAGTTCTTC; cdr3_aa: CASKAGGYNEQFF
clone_size: -; j_call: TRBJ1-3; v_call: TRBV19; d_call: -; cdr3_nt: TGTGCCAGTACCAGAAGCTCTGGAAACACCATATATTTT; cdr3_aa: CASTRSSGNTIYF
clone_size: -; j_call: TRBJ2-5; v_call: TRBV5-1; d_call: -; cdr3_nt: TGCGCCAGCAGCTTCAGAGAGACCCAGTACTTC; cdr3_aa: CASSFRETQYF
clone_size: -; j_call: TRBJ2-7; v_call: TRBV28; d_call: TRBD2; cdr3_nt: TGTGCCAGCACCTCCCAGCCGGGGACTATTAACTACGAGCAGTACTTC; cdr3_aa: CASTSQPGTINYEQYF
clone_size: -; j_call: TRBJ1-1; v_call: TRBV4-2; d_call: TRBD1; cdr3_nt: TGTGCCAGCACCCAGGGACAGACGAACACTGAAGCTTTCTTT; cdr3_aa: CASTQGQTNTEAFF
clone_size: -; j_call: TRBJ2-7; v_call: TRBV7-9; d_call: -; cdr3_nt: TGTGCCAGCAGCTTGTCACAGGGAACTACGTCGCAGTACTTC; cdr3_aa: CASSLSQGTTSQYF
clone_size: -; j_call: TRBJ2-7; v_call: TRBV7-2; d_call: -; cdr3_nt: TGTGCCAGCAGCCAGAGGGCGAGGGAGCAGTACTTC; cdr3_aa: CASSQRAREQYF
clone_size: -; j_call: TRBJ2-7; v_call: TRBV5-1; d_call: TRBD2; cdr3_nt: TGCGCCAGCAGCTGGACTAGCGGGAGGTCCCTCTCCTACGAGCAGTACTTC; cdr3_aa: CASSWTSGRSLSYEQYF
clone_size: -; j_call: TRBJ2-7; v_call: TRBV10-3; d_call: TRBD2; cdr3_nt: TGTGCCATCAGTGACCGCGGGACTAGCGGGAGCTACGAGCAGTACTTC; cdr3_aa: CAISDRGTSGSYEQYF
clone_size: -; j_call: TRBJ2-5; v_call: TRBV19; d_call: -; cdr3_nt: TGTGCCAGTAGTATAGGTCGGGAGTATCAAGAGACCCAGTACTTC; cdr3_aa: CASSIGREYQETQYF
clone_size: few; j_call: TRBJ1-1; v_call: TRBV10-1; d_call: TRBD1; cdr3_nt: TGCGCCAGCAGTGAGTGGACCGACAGGGGAACTTTCTTT; cdr3_aa: CASSEWTDRGTFF
clone_size: few; j_call: TRBJ2-6; v_call: TRBV5-6; d_call: -; cdr3_nt: TGTGCCAGCAGCCTACGAGGCATGCAAGGGGCCAACGTCCTGACTTTC; cdr3_aa: CASSLRGMQGANVLTF
clone_size: -; j_call: TRBJ2-7; v_call: TRBV25-1; d_call: TRBD2; cdr3_nt: TGTGCCAGCAGTGCATCAGTAGCGGGGAACGCCTACGAGCAGTACTTC; cdr3_aa: CASSASVAGNAYEQYF
clone_size: -; j_call: TRBJ1-6; v_call: TRBV5-1; d_call: TRBD1; cdr3_nt: TGCGCCAGCAGGCGCGGGACAGGGGAAAATTCACCCCTCCACTTT; cdr3_aa: CASRRGTGENSPLHF
clone_size: few; j_call: TRBJ1-1; v_call: TRBV5-6; d_call: -; cdr3_nt: TGTGCCAGCAGCTTGGACAGGCTGAACACTGAAGCTTTCTTT; cdr3_aa: CASSLDRLNTEAFF
clone_size: -; j_call: TRBJ2-4; v_call: TRBV18; d_call: TRBD2; cdr3_nt: TGTGCCAGCTCCCCGACTAGCGGTTCTACCAAAAACATTCAGTACTTC; cdr3_aa: CASSPTSGSTKNIQYF
clone_size: -; j_call: TRBJ2-1; v_call: TRBV28; d_call: TRBD2; cdr3_nt: TGTGCCAGCACACTAGCGGGAGCCTACAATGAGCAGTTCTTC; cdr3_aa: CASTLAGAYNEQFF
clone_size: -; j_call: TRBJ2-2; v_call: TRBV6-4; d_call: -; cdr3_nt: TGTGCCAGCAGACAGCTACCTAACACCGGGGAGCTGTTTTTT; cdr3_aa: CASRQLPNTGELFF
clone_size: -; j_call: TRBJ1-5; v_call: TRBV19; d_call: TRBD1; cdr3_nt: TGTGCCAGTAGTATAGGGACAGGGGACCAGCCCCAGCATTTT; cdr3_aa: CASSIGTGDQPQHF
clone_size: few; j_call: TRBJ1-1; v_call: TRBV7-3; d_call: -; cdr3_nt: TGTGCCAGCAGCCCAGGCAGGGGTGAAGCTTTCTTT; cdr3_aa: CASSPGRGEAFF
clone_size: -; j_call: TRBJ1-2; v_call: TRBV5-1; d_call: -; cdr3_nt: TGCGCCAGCACCCCTCGGTCCGATCTCACCTTC; cdr3_aa: CASTPRSDLTF
clone_size: -; j_call: TRBJ2-1; v_call: TRBV5-1; d_call: TRBD1; cdr3_nt: TGCGCCAGCAGCCCCGGGACAGCCTACAATGAGCAGTTCTTC; cdr3_aa: CASSPGTAYNEQFF
clone_size: once; j_call: TRBJ1-6; v_call: TRBV5-6; d_call: -; cdr3_nt: TGTGCCAGCAGCCCGACAGGATTTAATTCACCCCTCCACTTT; cdr3_aa: CASSPTGFNSPLHF